At least ten counts were recorded for the clone carrying this TCR beta chain. This sample was included in a study of Graves' ophthalmopathy and Graves' hyperthyroidism. Amplification from RNA transcripts yielded the TCR beta CDR3 regions. In the first round, RT-PCR was carried out with HTBI primers, and a multiplex PCR formed the second round. MiXCR, run by TCRdb on the multiplex PCR reads, gives a single entry per CDR3 protein. Of some 400,000 distinct CDR3 sequences in the sample, 18% are singletons; the top ten hold around 1.5%. The source is a young woman with Graves' ophthalmopathy. Sequencing input: peripheral blood.

The CDR3 bases are TGCGCCAGCAGCTTCGGTATCGGGTCCGAGCAGTACTTC. It specifies CASSFGIGSEQYF. The chain combines TRBV4-3 with TRBJ2-7; D gene ambiguous. V dropped 5 bases and J dropped 6 bases, with 14 bases sitting between them. The CDR3 length is 13 residues. Germline-derived CDR1 and CDR2 are LGHNA and YSLEER.